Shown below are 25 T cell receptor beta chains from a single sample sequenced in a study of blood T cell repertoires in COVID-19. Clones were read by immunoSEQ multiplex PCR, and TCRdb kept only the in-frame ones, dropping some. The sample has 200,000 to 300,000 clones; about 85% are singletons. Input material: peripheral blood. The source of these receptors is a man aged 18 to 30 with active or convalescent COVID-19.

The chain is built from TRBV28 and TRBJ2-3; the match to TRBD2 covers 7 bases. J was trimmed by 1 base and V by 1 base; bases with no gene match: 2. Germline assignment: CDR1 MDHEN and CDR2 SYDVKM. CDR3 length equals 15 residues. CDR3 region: CASSLSSGGTDTQYF. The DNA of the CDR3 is TGTGCCAGCAGTTTATCTAGCGGAGGCACAGATACGCAGTATTTT.

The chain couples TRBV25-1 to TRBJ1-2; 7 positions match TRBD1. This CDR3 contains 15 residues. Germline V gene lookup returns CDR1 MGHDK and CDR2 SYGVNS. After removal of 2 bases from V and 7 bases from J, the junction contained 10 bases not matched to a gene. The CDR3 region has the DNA TGTGCCAGCAGTGAAGAGGGACAGAGCAGCCGTGGCTACACCTTC. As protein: CASSEEGQSSRGYTF.

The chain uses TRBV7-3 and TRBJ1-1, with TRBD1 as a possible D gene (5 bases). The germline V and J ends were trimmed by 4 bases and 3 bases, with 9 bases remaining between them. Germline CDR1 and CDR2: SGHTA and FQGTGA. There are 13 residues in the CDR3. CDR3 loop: CASSSPGDTEAFF. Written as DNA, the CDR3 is TGTGCCAGCAGCTCCCCGGGGGACACTGAAGCTTTCTTT.

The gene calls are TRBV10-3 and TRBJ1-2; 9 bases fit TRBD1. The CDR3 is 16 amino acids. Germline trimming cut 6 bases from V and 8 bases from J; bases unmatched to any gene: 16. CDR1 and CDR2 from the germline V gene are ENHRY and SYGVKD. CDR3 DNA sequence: TGTGCCATCAGCCACACCGGGACAGGGAAGTGGGGAGGCTACACCTTC. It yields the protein CAISHTGTGKWGGYTF.

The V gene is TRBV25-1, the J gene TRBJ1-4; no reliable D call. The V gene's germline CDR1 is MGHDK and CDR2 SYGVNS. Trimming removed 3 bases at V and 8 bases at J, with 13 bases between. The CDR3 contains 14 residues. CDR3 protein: CASSDRPGSEKLFF. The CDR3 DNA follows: TGTGCCAGCAGTGATCGTCCAGGCTCCGAAAAACTGTTTTTT. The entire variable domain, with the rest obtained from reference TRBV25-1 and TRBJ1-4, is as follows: EADIYQTPRYLVIGTGKKITLECSQTMGHDKMYWYQQDPGMELHLIHYSYGVNSTEKGDLSSESTVSRIRTEHFPLTLESARPSHTSQYLCASSDRPGSEKLFFGSGTQLSVL.

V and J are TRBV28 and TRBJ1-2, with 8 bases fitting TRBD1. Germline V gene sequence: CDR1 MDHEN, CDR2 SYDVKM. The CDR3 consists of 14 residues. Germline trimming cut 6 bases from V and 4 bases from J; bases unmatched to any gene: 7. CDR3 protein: CASRPGQAIYGYTF. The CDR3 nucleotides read TGTGCCAGCAGGCCGGGACAGGCCATCTATGGCTACACCTTC.

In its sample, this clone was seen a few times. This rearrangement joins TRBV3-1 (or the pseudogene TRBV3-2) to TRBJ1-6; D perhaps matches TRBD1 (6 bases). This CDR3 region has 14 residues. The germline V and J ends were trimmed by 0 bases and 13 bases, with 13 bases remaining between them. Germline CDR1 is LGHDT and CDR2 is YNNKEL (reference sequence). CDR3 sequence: CASSQDRRGGPLHF. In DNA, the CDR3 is TGTGCCAGCAGCCAAGATCGTAGGGGGGGCCCCCTCCACTTT.

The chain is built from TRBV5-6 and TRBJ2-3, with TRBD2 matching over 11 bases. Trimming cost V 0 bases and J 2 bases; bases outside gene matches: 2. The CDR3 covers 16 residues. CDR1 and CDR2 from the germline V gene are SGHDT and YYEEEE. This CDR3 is CASSLVSGGDTDTQYF. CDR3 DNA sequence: TGTGCCAGCAGCTTGGTTAGCGGGGGGGACACAGATACGCAGTATTTT.

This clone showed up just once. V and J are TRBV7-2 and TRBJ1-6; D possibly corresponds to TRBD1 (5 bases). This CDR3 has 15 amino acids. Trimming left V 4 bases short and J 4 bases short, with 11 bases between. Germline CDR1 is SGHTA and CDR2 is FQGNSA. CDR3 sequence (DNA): TGTGCCAGCAGCTCCGAACAGGCATATAATTCACCCCTCCACTTT. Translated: CASSSEQAYNSPLHF.

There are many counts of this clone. CDR3 loop: CASNSGYSTYEQYF. The DNA for the CDR3 is TGTGCCAGCAATTCAGGGTACTCTACCTACGAGCAGTACTTC. This chain joins TRBV6-5 and TRBJ2-7; D is perhaps TRBD1 (5 bases). This CDR3 region has 14 residues. V was pared by 7 bases and J by 2 bases, with 15 bases between. The germline V gene has CDR1 MNHEY and CDR2 SVGAGI.

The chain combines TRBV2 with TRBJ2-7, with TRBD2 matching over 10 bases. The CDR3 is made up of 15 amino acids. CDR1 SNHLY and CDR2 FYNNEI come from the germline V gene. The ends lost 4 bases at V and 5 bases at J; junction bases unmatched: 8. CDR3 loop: CASSGASGRVNEQYF. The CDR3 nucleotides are TGTGCCAGCAGTGGGGCTAGCGGGAGAGTAAACGAGCAGTACTTC. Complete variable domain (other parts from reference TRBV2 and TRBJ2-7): EPEVTQTPSHQVTQMGQEVILRCVPISNHLYFYWYRQILGQKVEFLVSFYNNEISEKSEIFDDQFSVERPDGSNFTLKIRSTKLEDSAMYFCASSGASGRVNEQYFGPGTRLTVT.

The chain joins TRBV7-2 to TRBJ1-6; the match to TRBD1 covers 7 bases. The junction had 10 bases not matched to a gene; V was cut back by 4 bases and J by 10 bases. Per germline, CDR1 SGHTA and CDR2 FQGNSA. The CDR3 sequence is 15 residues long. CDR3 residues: CASSSLTGVGSPLHF. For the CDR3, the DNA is TGTGCCAGCAGCTCCCTTACAGGGGTCGGCTCACCCCTCCACTTT.

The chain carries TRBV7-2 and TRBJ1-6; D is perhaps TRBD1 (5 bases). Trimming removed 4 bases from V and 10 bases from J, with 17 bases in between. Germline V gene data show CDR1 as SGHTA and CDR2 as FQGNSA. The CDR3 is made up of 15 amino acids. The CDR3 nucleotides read TGTGCCAGCAGCTCGACCGACAGATTGGGCTCACCCCTCCACTTT. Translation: CASSSTDRLGSPLHF. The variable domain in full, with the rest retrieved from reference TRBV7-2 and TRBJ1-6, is GAGVSQSPSNKVTEKGKDVELRCDPISGHTALYWYRQSLGQGLEFLIYFQGNSAPDKSGLPSDRFSAERTGGSVSTLTIQRTQQEDSAVYLCASSSTDRLGSPLHFGNGTRLTVT.

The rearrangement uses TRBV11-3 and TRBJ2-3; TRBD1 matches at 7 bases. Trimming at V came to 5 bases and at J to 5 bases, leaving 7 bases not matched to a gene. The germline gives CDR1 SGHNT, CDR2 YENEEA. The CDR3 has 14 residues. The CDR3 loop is CASSRDSGLDTQYF. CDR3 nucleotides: TGTGCCAGCAGCCGGGACAGTGGATTAGATACGCAGTATTTT.

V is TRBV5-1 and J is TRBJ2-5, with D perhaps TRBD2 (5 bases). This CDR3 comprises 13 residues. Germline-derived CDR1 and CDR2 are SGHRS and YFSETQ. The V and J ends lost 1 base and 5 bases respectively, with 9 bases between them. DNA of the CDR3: TGCGCCAGCAGCTTGCCGAGGGAGGAGACCCAGTACTTC. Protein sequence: CASSLPREETQYF. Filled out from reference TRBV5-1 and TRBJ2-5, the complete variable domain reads KAGVTQTPRYLIKTRGQQVTLSCSPISGHRSVSWYQQTPGQGLQFLFEYFSETQRNKGNFPGRFSGRQFSNSRSEMNVSTLELGDSALYLCASSLPREETQYFGPGTRLLVL.

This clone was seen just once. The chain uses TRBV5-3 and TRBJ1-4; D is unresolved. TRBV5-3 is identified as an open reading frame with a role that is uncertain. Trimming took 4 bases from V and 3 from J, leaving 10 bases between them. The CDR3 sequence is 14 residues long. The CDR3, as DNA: TGTGCCAGAAGCGTAACAGCCTCTAATGAAAAACTGTTTTTT. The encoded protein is CARSVTASNEKLFF.

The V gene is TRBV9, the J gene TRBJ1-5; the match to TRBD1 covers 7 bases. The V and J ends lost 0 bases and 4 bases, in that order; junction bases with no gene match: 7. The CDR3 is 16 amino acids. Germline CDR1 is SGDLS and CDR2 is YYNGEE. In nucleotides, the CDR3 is TGTGCCAGCAGCGTAGAGCCAGGACAGGAAAATCAGCCCCAGCATTTT. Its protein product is CASSVEPGQENQPQHF.

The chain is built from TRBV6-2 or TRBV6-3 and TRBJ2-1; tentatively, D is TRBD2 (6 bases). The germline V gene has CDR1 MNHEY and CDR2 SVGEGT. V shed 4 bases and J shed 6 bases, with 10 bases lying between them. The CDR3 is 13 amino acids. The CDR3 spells CASSFGTRNEQFF. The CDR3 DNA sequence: TGTGCCAGCAGTTTCGGGACTCGCAATGAGCAGTTCTTC.

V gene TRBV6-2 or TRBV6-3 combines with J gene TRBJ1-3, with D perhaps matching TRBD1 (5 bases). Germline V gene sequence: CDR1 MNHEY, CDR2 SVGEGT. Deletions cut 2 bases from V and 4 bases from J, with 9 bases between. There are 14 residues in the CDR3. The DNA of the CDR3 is TGTGCCAGCAGTTACAGGGGCGCGGGAAACACCATATATTTT. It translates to CASSYRGAGNTIYF.

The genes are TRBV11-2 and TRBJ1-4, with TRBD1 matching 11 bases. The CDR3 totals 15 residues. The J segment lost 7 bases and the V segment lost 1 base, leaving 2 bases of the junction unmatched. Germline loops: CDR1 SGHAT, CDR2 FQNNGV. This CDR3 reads CASSLGGTGGEKLFF. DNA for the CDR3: TGTGCCAGCAGCTTAGGTGGGACAGGGGGTGAAAAACTGTTTTTT.

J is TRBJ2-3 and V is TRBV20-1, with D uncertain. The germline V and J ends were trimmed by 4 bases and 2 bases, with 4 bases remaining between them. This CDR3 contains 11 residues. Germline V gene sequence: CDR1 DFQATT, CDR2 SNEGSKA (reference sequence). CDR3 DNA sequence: TGCAGTGCTACTTTCACAGATACGCAGTATTTT. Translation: CSATFTDTQYF.

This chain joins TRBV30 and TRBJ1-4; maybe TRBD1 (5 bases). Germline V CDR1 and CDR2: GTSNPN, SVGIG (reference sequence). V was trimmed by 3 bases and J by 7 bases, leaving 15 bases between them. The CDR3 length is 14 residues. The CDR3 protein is CAWRAGARGEKLFF. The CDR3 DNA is TGTGCCTGGAGGGCCGGCGCTAGGGGTGAAAAACTGTTTTTT.

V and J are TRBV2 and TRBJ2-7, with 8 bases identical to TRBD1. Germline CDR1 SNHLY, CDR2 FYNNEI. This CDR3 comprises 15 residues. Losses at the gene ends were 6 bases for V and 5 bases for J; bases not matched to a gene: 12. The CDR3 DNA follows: TGTGCCAGCAGCCCTTTACGGACAGGGCCCGACGAGCAGTACTTC. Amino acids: CASSPLRTGPDEQYF.

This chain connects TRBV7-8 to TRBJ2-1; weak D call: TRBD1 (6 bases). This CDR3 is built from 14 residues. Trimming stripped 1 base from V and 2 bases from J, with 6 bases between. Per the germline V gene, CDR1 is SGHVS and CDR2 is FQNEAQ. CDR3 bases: TGTGCCAGCAGCTTAGGGGACACCTACAATGAGCAGTTCTTC. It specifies CASSLGDTYNEQFF.

The DNA for the CDR3 is TGTGCCACCTCCTCGGGGGGTCTCGAGCAGTACTTC. Amino acids: CATSSGGLEQYF. J is TRBJ2-7 and V is TRBV24-1, with TRBD2 matching 7 bases. V shed 9 bases, J shed 6 bases, and the junction held 7 bases outside the gene matches. CDR1 is KGHDR and CDR2 is SFDVKD in the germline V gene. This CDR3 is 12 amino acids long.